The present T cell receptor (beta chain) was sequenced within a study of T cell responses to AZD1222 COVID-19 vaccine. Study overall: Pooled in the analysis were second doses at about 4 or about 12 weeks. Study-wide results and caveats: Of spike-specific TCRs, nearly half reportedly target regions left unmutated in variants. Baseline seropositivity characterized only 5 to 7 AZD1222 recipients.

About this clone itself: Its antigen is unidentified.

Assay: immunoSEQ multiplex PCR; the TCRdb copy retains only in-frame clones and omits some. Here the sample spans about 87,000 clones, around 89% being singletons. Germline lookup yields CDR1 LGHDT and CDR2 YNNKEL (reference sequence). With V trimmed by 4 bases and J by 4 bases, 12 bases remained unmatched. The CDR3 is 18 amino acids. This sequence joins TRBV3-1 (or the pseudogene TRBV3-2) and TRBJ2-3; TRBD2 matches 12 bases. The sequence came from an adult in good health. Here the sequenced sample was peripheral blood, taken on day 0 of AZD1222 vaccination. CDR3 sequence reads: CASSRKLAGGVEADTQYF. The DNA of the CDR3 is TGTGCCAGCAGCCGGAAACTAGCGGGAGGAGTAGAGGCAGATACGCAGTATTTT.